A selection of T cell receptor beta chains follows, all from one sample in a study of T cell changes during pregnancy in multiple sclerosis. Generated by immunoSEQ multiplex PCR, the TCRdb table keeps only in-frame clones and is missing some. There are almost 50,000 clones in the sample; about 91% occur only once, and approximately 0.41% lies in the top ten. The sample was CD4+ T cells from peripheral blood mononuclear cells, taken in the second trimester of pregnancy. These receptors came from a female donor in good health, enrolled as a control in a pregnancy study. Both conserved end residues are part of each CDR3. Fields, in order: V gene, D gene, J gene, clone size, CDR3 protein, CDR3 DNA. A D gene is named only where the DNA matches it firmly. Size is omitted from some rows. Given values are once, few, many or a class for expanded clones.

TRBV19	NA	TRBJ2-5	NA	CASSVDRLQETQYF	TGTGCCAGTAGTGTAGACAGGCTCCAAGAGACCCAGTACTTC
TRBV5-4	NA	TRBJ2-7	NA	CASSLVGGEQYF	TGTGCCAGCAGCTTGGTGGGGGGAGAGCAGTACTTC
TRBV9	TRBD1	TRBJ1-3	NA	CASRDDRASGNTIYF	TGTGCCAGCAGAGACGACAGGGCCTCTGGAAACACCATATATTTT
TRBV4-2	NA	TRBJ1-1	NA	CASSQDRTVITEAFF	TGTGCCAGCAGCCAAGATCGCACAGTCATCACTGAAGCTTTCTTT
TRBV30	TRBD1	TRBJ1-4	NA	CAWRDRGTATNEKLFF	TGTGCCTGGAGGGACAGGGGGACTGCAACTAATGAAAAACTGTTTTTT
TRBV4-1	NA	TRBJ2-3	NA	CASSQDGTGWGTDTQYF	TGCGCCAGCAGCCAAGATGGTACAGGGTGGGGCACAGATACGCAGTATTTT
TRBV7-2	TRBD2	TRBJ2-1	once	CASSLGTRSEQFF	TGTGCCAGCAGCTTGGGGACTAGAAGTGAGCAGTTCTTC
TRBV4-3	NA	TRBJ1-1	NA	CASSQEGPKNTEAFF	TGCGCCAGCAGCCAAGAGGGGCCCAAGAACACTGAAGCTTTCTTT
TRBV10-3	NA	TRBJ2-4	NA	CAISATSLAKNIQYF	TGTGCCATCAGTGCGACTAGTTTGGCCAAAAACATTCAGTACTTC
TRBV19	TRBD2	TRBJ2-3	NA	CASSMASGAGGDTQYF	TGTGCCAGTAGTATGGCTAGCGGGGCTGGAGGAGATACGCAGTATTTT
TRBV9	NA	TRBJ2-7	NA	CASSVQGSREQYF	TGTGCCAGCAGCGTTCAGGGGTCGAGGGAGCAGTACTTC
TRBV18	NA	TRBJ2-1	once	CASSPSNIYNEQFF	TGTGCCAGCTCACCATCGAACATCTACAATGAGCAGTTCTTC